This T cell receptor beta chain was identified in a study of early T cells in non-severe SARS-CoV-2 infection. The overall study: Sequencing used unsorted whole-blood bulk RNA, so chains lack pairing. Study-wide results and caveats: VDJdb matching skewed toward anti-spike CD8 responses, missing private and CD4 specificities.

This CDR3 spans 13 amino acids. CDR1 is DFQATT, CDR2 SNEGSKA, per germline (reference sequence). The V gene lost 3 bases and the J gene lost 5 bases, with 13 bases spanning the gap. There are a few counts of this clonotype. Its specificity is not known. Unique molecular identifiers were attached to individual cDNA molecules. A single record per CDR3 protein comes from TCRdb applying MiXCR to the 5' RACE reads. The table records 70,000 to 95,000 distinct CDR3 sequences, about 15% of them present only once. The sequence was collected from an adult who was a healthcare worker with PCR-confirmed SARS-CoV-2 infection or an uninfected control (not recorded which). The specimen was whole blood. V usage is TRBV20-1 and J usage is TRBJ2-5, with D possibly being TRBD2 (6 bases). CDR3 in amino acids: CSARRWGLETQYF. The CDR3 nucleotides are TGCAGTGCTAGGCGATGGGGACTCGAGACCCAGTACTTC.